This is a list of T cell receptor beta chains from one sample in a study of control samples from healthy donors and cancer patients. Some clones are missing from TCRdb's copy, which holds only in-frame ones; the method was immunoSEQ multiplex PCR. The table includes tens of thousands of clones, roughly 93% detected once. Sequenced sample: blood. The receptors here all came from a woman in her thirties in good health. The CDR3 runs from the conserved cysteine through the conserved F or W. D genes are given only for firm matches. For some rows the clone size is stated as once, few or many, or as a class when expanded; others skip it.

j_gene: TRBJ1-1
v_gene: TRBV5-8
abundance: once
d_gene: -
CDR3aa: CASSWLREDTEAFF
CDR3nt: TGTGCCAGCAGCTGGTTAAGGGAGGACACTGAAGCTTTCTTT

j_gene: TRBJ1-5
v_gene: TRBV19
abundance: -
d_gene: -
CDR3aa: CASSSRAANQPQHF
CDR3nt: TGTGCCAGTAGTTCGAGGGCGGCGAATCAGCCCCAGCATTTT

j_gene: TRBJ1-5
v_gene: TRBV6-5
abundance: -
d_gene: -
CDR3aa: CASKVRDNTEEPQHF
CDR3nt: TGTGCCAGCAAAGTCCGGGACAACACTGAGGAGCCCCAGCATTTT

j_gene: TRBJ1-6
v_gene: TRBV7-6
abundance: -
d_gene: -
CDR3aa: CASSPEQGWSPLHF
CDR3nt: TGTGCCAGCAGCCCGGAGCAGGGGTGGTCACCCCTCCACTTT

j_gene: TRBJ1-1
v_gene: TRBV14
abundance: -
d_gene: -
CDR3aa: CASSQVRGNTEAFF
CDR3nt: TGTGCCAGCAGCCAAGTCCGAGGGAACACTGAAGCTTTCTTT

j_gene: TRBJ1-6
v_gene: TRBV15
abundance: -
d_gene: -
CDR3aa: CATSRQHGVSNVKTGSPLHF
CDR3nt: TGTGCCACCAGCAGACAGCACGGGGTTTCGAACGTTAAAACCGGATCACCCCTCCACTTT

j_gene: TRBJ2-3
v_gene: TRBV19
abundance: -
d_gene: TRBD2
CDR3aa: CASSPIGSIAGRRDTQYF
CDR3nt: TGTGCCAGTAGCCCTATTGGATCGATAGCGGGGAGACGAGATACGCAGTATTTT

j_gene: TRBJ2-7
v_gene: TRBV4-1
abundance: -
d_gene: -
CDR3aa: CASSHIADEQYF
CDR3nt: TGCGCCAGCAGCCACATAGCCGACGAGCAGTACTTC

j_gene: TRBJ2-2
v_gene: TRBV3-1/TRBV3-2
abundance: -
d_gene: -
CDR3aa: CASSRDATNTGELFF
CDR3nt: TGTGCCAGCAGCCGGGACGCGACGAACACCGGGGAGCTGTTTTTT

j_gene: TRBJ1-1
v_gene: TRBV5-1
abundance: -
d_gene: -
CDR3aa: CARGGRPLNTEAFF
CDR3nt: TGCGCCAGGGGGGGTCGTCCTCTGAACACTGAAGCTTTCTTT

j_gene: TRBJ2-5
v_gene: TRBV5-1
abundance: -
d_gene: -
CDR3aa: CASSLEGSMGETQYF
CDR3nt: TGCGCCAGCAGCTTGGAGGGTTCAATGGGGGAGACCCAGTACTTC

j_gene: TRBJ1-6
v_gene: TRBV7-8
abundance: -
d_gene: -
CDR3aa: CASSLQLGGGSPLHF
CDR3nt: TGTGCCAGCAGCTTACAGCTCGGGGGTGGTTCACCCCTCCACTTT

j_gene: TRBJ1-2
v_gene: TRBV5-6
abundance: -
d_gene: -
CDR3aa: CASSLARDGYTF
CDR3nt: TGTGCCAGCAGCTTAGCGCGGGATGGCTACACCTTC

j_gene: TRBJ2-6
v_gene: TRBV5-6
abundance: -
d_gene: TRBD2
CDR3aa: CASSLRGGSSGANVLTF
CDR3nt: TGTGCCAGCAGCTTGCGGGGGGGAAGCTCTGGGGCCAACGTCCTGACTTTC

j_gene: TRBJ1-5
v_gene: TRBV28
abundance: -
d_gene: -
CDR3aa: CASTGARQPQHF
CDR3nt: TGTGCCAGCACAGGGGCCCGTCAGCCCCAGCATTTT

j_gene: TRBJ1-3
v_gene: TRBV9
abundance: once
d_gene: -
CDR3aa: CASSVGILGGSGNTIYF
CDR3nt: TGTGCCAGCAGCGTAGGAATTTTGGGGGGCTCTGGAAACACCATATATTTT

j_gene: TRBJ2-5
v_gene: TRBV3-1/TRBV3-2
abundance: -
d_gene: -
CDR3aa: CASSQEQEGTQYF
CDR3nt: TGTGCCAGCAGCCAAGAACAGGAGGGGACCCAGTACTTC

j_gene: TRBJ2-7
v_gene: TRBV19
abundance: -
d_gene: TRBD1
CDR3aa: CASIQTGTGSSYEQYF
CDR3nt: TGTGCCAGCATCCAGACCGGGACAGGGAGCTCCTACGAGCAGTACTTC

j_gene: TRBJ1-5
v_gene: TRBV6-5
abundance: -
d_gene: -
CDR3aa: CASRINQPQHF
CDR3nt: TGTGCCAGCAGGATTAATCAGCCCCAGCATTTT

j_gene: TRBJ1-4
v_gene: TRBV15
abundance: -
d_gene: -
CDR3aa: CATSPDRLNEKLFF
CDR3nt: TGTGCCACCAGCCCCGATAGACTTAATGAAAAACTGTTTTTT

j_gene: TRBJ1-2
v_gene: TRBV11-3
abundance: -
d_gene: -
CDR3aa: CASSLDLMGGYTF
CDR3nt: TGTGCCAGCAGCTTAGATCTAATGGGGGGCTACACCTTC

j_gene: TRBJ1-1
v_gene: TRBV4-1
abundance: -
d_gene: -
CDR3aa: CASSQYQGNTEAFF
CDR3nt: TGCGCCAGCAGCCAATACCAGGGGAACACTGAAGCTTTCTTT

j_gene: TRBJ1-6
v_gene: TRBV5-1
abundance: -
d_gene: -
CDR3aa: CASRFDGTNSPLHF
CDR3nt: TGCGCCAGCAGGTTCGACGGAACAAATTCACCCCTCCACTTT

j_gene: TRBJ1-1
v_gene: TRBV19
abundance: -
d_gene: TRBD1
CDR3aa: CASRSGGRGNTEALF
CDR3nt: TGTGCCAGTAGGTCGGGGGGCAGGGGGAACACTGAAGCTCTCTTT

j_gene: TRBJ1-2
v_gene: TRBV11-3
abundance: -
d_gene: -
CDR3aa: CASSLSSTGGNYGYTF
CDR3nt: TGTGCCAGCAGCTTATCGTCGACAGGCGGTAACTATGGCTACACCTTC

j_gene: TRBJ1-1
v_gene: TRBV5-1
abundance: -
d_gene: -
CDR3aa: CASSLGGVRSGEAFF
CDR3nt: TGCGCCAGCAGCTTGGGAGGGGTTAGAAGCGGTGAAGCTTTCTTT

j_gene: TRBJ1-1
v_gene: TRBV5-4
abundance: -
d_gene: TRBD1
CDR3aa: CASSGRTGGALYTEAFF
CDR3nt: TGTGCCAGCAGCGGACGGACAGGGGGCGCGTTGTACACTGAAGCTTTCTTT

j_gene: TRBJ1-6
v_gene: TRBV15
abundance: once
d_gene: -
CDR3aa: CATSRAGQQGLSPLHF
CDR3nt: TGTGCCACCAGCAGAGCGGGACAACAGGGTTTATCACCCCTCCACTTT

j_gene: TRBJ1-2
v_gene: TRBV19
abundance: -
d_gene: TRBD1
CDR3aa: CASIEGQGYGYTF
CDR3nt: TGTGCCAGTATAGAGGGACAGGGCTATGGCTACACCTTC

j_gene: TRBJ1-1
v_gene: TRBV7-9
abundance: -
d_gene: -
CDR3aa: CASSLAGTENTEAFF
CDR3nt: TGTGCCAGCAGCTTAGCCGGGACGGAGAACACTGAAGCTTTCTTT

j_gene: TRBJ1-2
v_gene: TRBV19
abundance: -
d_gene: -
CDR3aa: CASSFQGGLYGYTF
CDR3nt: TGTGCCAGTAGCTTTCAGGGCGGACTCTATGGCTACACCTTC

j_gene: TRBJ2-3
v_gene: TRBV18
abundance: few
d_gene: -
CDR3aa: CASSPRQRGERDTQYF
CDR3nt: TGTGCCAGCTCACCAAGGCAAAGGGGTGAGAGAGATACGCAGTATTTT

j_gene: TRBJ1-6
v_gene: TRBV6-1
abundance: medium-sized
d_gene: -
CDR3aa: CASSEGPGDNSPLHF
CDR3nt: TGTGCCAGCAGTGAAGGGCCCGGGGATAATTCACCCCTCCACTTT

j_gene: TRBJ1-2
v_gene: TRBV7-9
abundance: -
d_gene: -
CDR3aa: CASSHPGPSDGYTF
CDR3nt: TGTGCCAGCAGCCATCCCGGGCCCAGCGACGGCTACACCTTC

j_gene: TRBJ2-1
v_gene: TRBV11-2
abundance: once
d_gene: -
CDR3aa: CASSLEGGPNEQFF
CDR3nt: TGTGCCAGCAGCCTGGAAGGGGGGCCCAATGAGCAGTTCTTC

j_gene: TRBJ1-5
v_gene: TRBV6-5
abundance: -
d_gene: -
CDR3aa: CASSYSGRGSNQPQHF
CDR3nt: TGTGCCAGCAGTTACTCTGGGAGGGGTAGCAATCAGCCCCAGCATTTT

j_gene: TRBJ1-1
v_gene: TRBV5-1
abundance: -
d_gene: TRBD1
CDR3aa: CASSPDRAVISEAFF
CDR3nt: TGCGCCAGCAGCCCCGACAGGGCAGTTATTTCTGAAGCTTTCTTT

j_gene: TRBJ1-5
v_gene: TRBV28
abundance: -
d_gene: -
CDR3aa: CASRSSGSGNQPQHF
CDR3nt: TGTGCCAGCAGATCTTCAGGGTCGGGCAATCAGCCCCAGCATTTT

j_gene: TRBJ1-6
v_gene: TRBV10-1
abundance: -
d_gene: -
CDR3aa: CASSTGVASNSPLHF
CDR3nt: TGCGCCAGCAGCACAGGCGTCGCATCGAATTCACCCCTCCACTTT

j_gene: TRBJ2-3
v_gene: TRBV19
abundance: -
d_gene: -
CDR3aa: CASSISELPDTQYF
CDR3nt: TGTGCCAGTAGTATTAGCGAGCTTCCAGATACGCAGTATTTT

j_gene: TRBJ1-5
v_gene: TRBV7-9
abundance: -
d_gene: -
CDR3aa: CASSLGGGNQPQHF
CDR3nt: TGTGCCAGCAGCTTAGGTGGGGGCAATCAGCCCCAGCATTTT

j_gene: TRBJ1-5
v_gene: TRBV19
abundance: -
d_gene: -
CDR3aa: CASSIDQYQPQHF
CDR3nt: TGTGCCAGTAGTATAGATCAGTATCAGCCCCAGCATTTT

j_gene: TRBJ1-3
v_gene: TRBV6-5
abundance: -
d_gene: TRBD1
CDR3aa: CASSDRGTGNTIYF
CDR3nt: TGTGCCAGCAGCGACAGGGGTACCGGAAACACCATATATTTT

j_gene: TRBJ2-1
v_gene: TRBV6-6
abundance: once
d_gene: TRBD2
CDR3aa: CATTTGGGARKQFF
CDR3nt: TGTGCCACCACCACGGGGGGGGGTGCGCGAAAGCAGTTCTTC

j_gene: TRBJ1-1
v_gene: TRBV19
abundance: -
d_gene: -
CDR3aa: CASSITWGTEAFF
CDR3nt: TGTGCCAGTAGTATAACATGGGGTACTGAAGCTTTCTTT

j_gene: TRBJ1-1
v_gene: TRBV6-9
abundance: -
d_gene: -
CDR3aa: CARRVGGAGTEAFF
CDR3nt: TGTGCCAGAAGGGTGGGGGGCGCGGGGACTGAAGCTTTCTTT

j_gene: TRBJ2-2
v_gene: TRBV11-2
abundance: -
d_gene: -
CDR3aa: CASSLGAQYPRNTGELFF
CDR3nt: TGTGCCAGCAGCTTAGGGGCCCAATACCCCCGTAACACCGGGGAGCTGTTTTTT

j_gene: TRBJ2-3
v_gene: TRBV5-1
abundance: -
d_gene: -
CDR3aa: CASSLVPSGLTDTQYF
CDR3nt: TGCGCCAGCAGCTTGGTTCCGAGCGGGTTGACAGATACGCAGTATTTT

j_gene: TRBJ2-3
v_gene: TRBV3-1/TRBV3-2
abundance: -
d_gene: -
CDR3aa: CASSQDILNRYF
CDR3nt: TGTGCCAGCAGCCAAGACATCCTAAATCGGTATTTT

j_gene: TRBJ2-3
v_gene: TRBV21-1
abundance: -
d_gene: -
CDR3aa: CASSTNPGGDPDTQYF
CDR3nt: TGTGCCAGCAGCACCAACCCAGGGGGGGACCCAGATACGCAGTATTTT

j_gene: TRBJ2-1
v_gene: TRBV7-9
abundance: -
d_gene: -
CDR3aa: CASNPNYAGGPNEQFF
CDR3nt: TGTGCCAGCAACCCCAACTACGCCGGGGGGCCCAATGAGCAGTTCTTC

j_gene: TRBJ1-1
v_gene: TRBV28
abundance: -
d_gene: TRBD1
CDR3aa: CASRTGGTEAFF
CDR3nt: TGTGCCAGCAGAACAGGGGGCACTGAAGCTTTCTTT

j_gene: TRBJ2-2
v_gene: TRBV24-1
abundance: -
d_gene: -
CDR3aa: CATSDFLGTGELFF
CDR3nt: TGTGCCACCAGTGATTTCCTGGGCACCGGGGAGCTGTTTTTT